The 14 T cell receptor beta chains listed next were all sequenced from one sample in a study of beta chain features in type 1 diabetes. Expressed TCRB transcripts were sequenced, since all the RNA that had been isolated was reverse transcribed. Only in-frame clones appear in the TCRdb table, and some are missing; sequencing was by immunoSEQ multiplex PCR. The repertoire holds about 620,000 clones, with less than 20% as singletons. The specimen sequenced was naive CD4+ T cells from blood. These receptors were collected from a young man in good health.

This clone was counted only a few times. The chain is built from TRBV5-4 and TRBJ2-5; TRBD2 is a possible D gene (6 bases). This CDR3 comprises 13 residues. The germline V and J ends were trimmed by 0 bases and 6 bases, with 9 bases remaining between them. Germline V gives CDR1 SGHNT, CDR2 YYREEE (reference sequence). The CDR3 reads CASSLDGGKTQYF. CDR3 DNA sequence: TGTGCCAGCAGCTTGGATGGGGGGAAGACCCAGTACTTC.

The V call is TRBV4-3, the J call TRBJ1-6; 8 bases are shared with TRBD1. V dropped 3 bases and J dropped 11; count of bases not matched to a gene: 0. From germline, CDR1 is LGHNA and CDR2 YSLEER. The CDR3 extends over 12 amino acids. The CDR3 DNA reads TGCGCCAGCAGCCAGACAGGGGCACCCCTCCACTTT. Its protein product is CASSQTGAPLHF.

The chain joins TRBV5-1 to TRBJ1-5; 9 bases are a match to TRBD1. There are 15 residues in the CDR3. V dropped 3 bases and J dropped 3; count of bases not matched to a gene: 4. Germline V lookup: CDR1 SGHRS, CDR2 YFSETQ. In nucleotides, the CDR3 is TGCGCCAGCAGCTGGGGACAGGGTTACAATCAGCCCCAGCATTTT. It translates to CASSWGQGYNQPQHF.

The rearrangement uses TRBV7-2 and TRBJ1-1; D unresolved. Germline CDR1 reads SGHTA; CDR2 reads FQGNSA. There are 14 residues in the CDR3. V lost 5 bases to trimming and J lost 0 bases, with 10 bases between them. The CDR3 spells CASSLLTVNTEAFF. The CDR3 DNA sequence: TGTGCCAGCAGCCTATTGACGGTGAACACTGAAGCTTTCTTT.

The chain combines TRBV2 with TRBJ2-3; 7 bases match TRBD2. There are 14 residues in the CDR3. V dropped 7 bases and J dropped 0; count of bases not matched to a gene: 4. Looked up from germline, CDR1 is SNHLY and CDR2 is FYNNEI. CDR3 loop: CASTRAGSTDTQYF. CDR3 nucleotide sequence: TGTGCCAGCACCCGAGCGGGGAGCACAGATACGCAGTATTTT.

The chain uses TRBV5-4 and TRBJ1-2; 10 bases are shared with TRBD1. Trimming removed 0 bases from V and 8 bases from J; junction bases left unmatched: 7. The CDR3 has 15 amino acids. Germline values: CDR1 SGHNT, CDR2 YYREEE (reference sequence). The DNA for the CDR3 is TGTGCCAGCAGCTTGGCTCGACAGGGGGCATGGGGCTACACCTTC. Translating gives CASSLARQGAWGYTF.

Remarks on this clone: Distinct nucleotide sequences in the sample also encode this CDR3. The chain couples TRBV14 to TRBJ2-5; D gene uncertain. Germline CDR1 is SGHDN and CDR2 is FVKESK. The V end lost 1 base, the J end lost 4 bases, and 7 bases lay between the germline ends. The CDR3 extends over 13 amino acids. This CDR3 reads CASSQGVRETQYF. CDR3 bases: TGTGCCAGCAGCCAAGGGGTTCGAGAGACCCAGTACTTC.

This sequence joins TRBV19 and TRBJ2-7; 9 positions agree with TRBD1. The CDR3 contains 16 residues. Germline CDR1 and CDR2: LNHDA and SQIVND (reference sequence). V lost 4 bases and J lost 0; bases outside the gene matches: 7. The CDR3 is CASSTGTGYSSYEQYF. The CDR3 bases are TGTGCCAGTAGTACTGGGACAGGGTACAGCTCCTACGAGCAGTACTTC.

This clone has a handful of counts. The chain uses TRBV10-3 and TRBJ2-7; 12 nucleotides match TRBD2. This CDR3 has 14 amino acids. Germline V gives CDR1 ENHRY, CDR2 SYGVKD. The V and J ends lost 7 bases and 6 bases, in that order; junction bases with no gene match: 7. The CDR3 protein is CAITQTSGGIEQYF. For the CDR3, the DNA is TGTGCCATCACCCAGACTAGCGGGGGTATCGAGCAGTACTTC.

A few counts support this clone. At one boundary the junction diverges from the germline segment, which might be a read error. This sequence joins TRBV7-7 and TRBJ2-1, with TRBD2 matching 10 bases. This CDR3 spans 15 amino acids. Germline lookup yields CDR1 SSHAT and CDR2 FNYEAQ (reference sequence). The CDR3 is CASSSSGGAGNEQFF. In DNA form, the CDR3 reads TGTGCTAGCAGCTCCAGCGGGGGGGCCGGCAATGAGCAGTTCTTC.

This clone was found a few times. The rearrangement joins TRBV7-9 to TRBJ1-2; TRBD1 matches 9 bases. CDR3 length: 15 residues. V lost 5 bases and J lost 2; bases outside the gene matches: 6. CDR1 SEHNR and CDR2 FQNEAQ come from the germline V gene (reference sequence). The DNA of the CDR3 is TGTGCCAGCAGCAAGGGGGACAGGGCGAACTATGGCTACACCTTC. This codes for CASSKGDRANYGYTF.

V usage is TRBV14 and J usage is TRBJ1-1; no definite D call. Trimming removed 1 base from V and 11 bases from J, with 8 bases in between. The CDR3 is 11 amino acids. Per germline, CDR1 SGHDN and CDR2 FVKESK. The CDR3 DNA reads TGTGCCAGCAGCCAAGGAATAGTCGCTTTCTTT. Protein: CASSQGIVAFF.

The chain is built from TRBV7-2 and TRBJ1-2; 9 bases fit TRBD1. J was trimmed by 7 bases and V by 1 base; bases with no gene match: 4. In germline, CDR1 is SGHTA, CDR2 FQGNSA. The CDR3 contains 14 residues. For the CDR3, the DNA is TGTGCCAGCAGCTTAGTACAGGGGGCTTTTGGCTACACCTTC. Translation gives CASSLVQGAFGYTF.

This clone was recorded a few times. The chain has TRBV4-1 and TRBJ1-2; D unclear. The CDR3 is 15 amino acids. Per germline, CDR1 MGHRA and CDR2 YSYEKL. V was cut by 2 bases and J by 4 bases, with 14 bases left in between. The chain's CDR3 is CASSQRRPQRYGYTF. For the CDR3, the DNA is TGCGCCAGCAGCCAACGACGGCCCCAGCGCTATGGCTACACCTTC.